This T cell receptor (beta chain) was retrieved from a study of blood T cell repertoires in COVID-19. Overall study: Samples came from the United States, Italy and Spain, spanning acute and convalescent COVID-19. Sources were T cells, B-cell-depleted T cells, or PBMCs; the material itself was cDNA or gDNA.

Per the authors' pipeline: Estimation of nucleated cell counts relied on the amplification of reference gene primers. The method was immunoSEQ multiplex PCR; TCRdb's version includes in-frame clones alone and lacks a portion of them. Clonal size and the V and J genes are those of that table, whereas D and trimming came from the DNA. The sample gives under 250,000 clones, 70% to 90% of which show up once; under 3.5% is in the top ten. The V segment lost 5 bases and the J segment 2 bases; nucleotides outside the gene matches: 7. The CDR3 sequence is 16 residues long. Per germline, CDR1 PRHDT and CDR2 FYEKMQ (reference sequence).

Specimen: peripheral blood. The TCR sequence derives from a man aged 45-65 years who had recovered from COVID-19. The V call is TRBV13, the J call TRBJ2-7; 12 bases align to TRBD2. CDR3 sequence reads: CASSLRTSGITYEQYF. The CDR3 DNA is TGTGCCAGCAGCCTAAGGACTAGCGGGATCACCTACGAGCAGTACTTC.